These T cell receptor beta chains were read from a single sample in a study of response to subunit inactivated influenza vaccine. TCRdb called the RT-PCR reads again in MiXCR, with one record for every CDR3 protein. The sample shows hundreds of thousands of distinct CDR3 sequences, 14% of them seen only once. Material: PBMCs from blood, obtained 14 to 15 days before vaccination. The receptors were sampled from a man in his forties or fifties who received an inactivated influenza vaccine. Both conserved end residues are trimmed from each CDR3. The D gene is left open where the match is weak.

j_gene | d_gene | v_gene | CDR3aa
TRBJ2-2 | . | TRBV29-1 | SVRARATGELF
TRBJ2-4 | TRBD1 | TRBV5-5 | ASSLVGDRVDIQY
TRBJ1-1 | TRBD1 | TRBV4-2 | ASSQAGTGGAGSTEAF
TRBJ2-1 | . | TRBV7-6 | ASSLGGRTDNEQF
TRBJ2-2 | . | TRBV6-2/TRBV6-3 | ASSHFGELF
TRBJ2-5 | TRBD2 | TRBV14 | ASSQFRLATETQY
TRBJ2-7 | . | TRBV18 | ASSPRESGSEQY
TRBJ1-5 | . | TRBV12-3/TRBV12-4 | ASSLNNNQPQH
TRBJ2-3 | . | TRBV5-5 | ASSLVGRGNTDTQY
TRBJ2-1 | . | TRBV4-3 | ASSQDLRRGSNEQF
TRBJ2-7 | TRBD1 | TRBV4-1 | ASSQGTGSHEQY
TRBJ2-1 | . | TRBV12-3/TRBV12-4 | ASSLSGFDEQF
TRBJ2-7 | TRBD2 | TRBV5-1 | ASSFGSGTFYEQY
TRBJ2-7 | . | TRBV12-3/TRBV12-4 | ASRGPGHPY
TRBJ2-7 | . | TRBV20-1 | SARAREYGYEQY
TRBJ2-1 | TRBD1 | TRBV5-1 | ASSLGQINNVQF
TRBJ2-1 | . | TRBV7-2 | ASSLHRSSYNEQF
TRBJ2-5 | TRBD2 | TRBV10-3 | AIRRTSGRRETQY
TRBJ2-3 | TRBD1 | TRBV4-3 | ASSQARTGGAGDTQY
TRBJ1-4 | . | TRBV29-1 | SVGGAPNEKLF
TRBJ1-2 | . | TRBV20-1 | SASDGPLYGYT
TRBJ2-1 | . | TRBV20-1 | SARASAFANEQF
TRBJ2-3 | . | TRBV6-5 | ASSYSQDSTDTQY
TRBJ2-7 | . | TRBV7-3 | ASSPDIFTYEQY
TRBJ2-7 | . | TRBV7-2 | ASSLDGVTREQY
TRBJ2-5 | . | TRBV24-1 | ATSDGGAEETQY
TRBJ1-5 | . | TRBV9 | ASSPEPGSPNQPQH
TRBJ2-1 | . | TRBV29-1 | SARTDYNEQF
TRBJ2-2 | TRBD2 | TRBV4-3 | ASSQVPQPGLNTGELF
TRBJ2-7 | . | TRBV20-1 | SASQIRTGHGYEQY
TRBJ2-1 | . | TRBV4-2 | ASSQVVTTDNEQF
TRBJ2-7 | . | TRBV20-1 | SAEDNSYEQY
TRBJ2-5 | TRBD2 | TRBV7-2 | ASSLPSGFQETQY
TRBJ1-2 | . | TRBV18 | ASSPDRLRGYT
TRBJ2-1 | . | TRBV28 | ASSLRRQNEQF
TRBJ2-4 | . | TRBV6-5 | ASSYSFRAKNIQY
TRBJ2-1 | . | TRBV4-3 | ASSQEFQGLEQF
TRBJ1-5 | . | TRBV11-2 | ASSLEGRGNQPQH
TRBJ1-2 | . | TRBV6-2/TRBV6-3 | ASSYRAGAGPRYGYT
TRBJ2-5 | . | TRBV29-1 | SVVKYQETQY
TRBJ2-2 | . | TRBV5-1 | ASTQAGTGELF
TRBJ2-1 | TRBD2 | TRBV12-3/TRBV12-4 | ASTFLAGGPHNEQF
TRBJ2-7 | . | TRBV10-3 | AISEGQVLYEQY
TRBJ2-7 | . | TRBV20-1 | SASWSQGLREQY
TRBJ1-5 | TRBD1 | TRBV27 | ASRSDRVGGPQH
TRBJ2-2 | . | TRBV12-3/TRBV12-4 | ASKVVQGGAGELF
TRBJ2-3 | . | TRBV20-1 | SARDWGDPSTDTQY
TRBJ2-1 | . | TRBV7-9 | ASSLGTRGGDYNEQF
TRBJ1-4 | . | TRBV7-6 | ASSIAPGHKEKLF
TRBJ2-7 | TRBD1 | TRBV5-1 | ASSTNRGNYEQY
TRBJ2-1 | TRBD2 | TRBV5-1 | ASSLVGTSVNEQF
TRBJ2-7 | . | TRBV20-1 | SAQSTARGEQY
TRBJ2-7 | . | TRBV5-4 | ASSSRDTSYEQY
TRBJ2-2 | . | TRBV11-2 | ASSLSSRVGANTGELF
TRBJ1-1 | . | TRBV6-1 | ASSPIRNTEAF
TRBJ2-1 | TRBD2 | TRBV2 | AVGGGVSYNEQF
TRBJ2-1 | TRBD2 | TRBV19 | ASINTAPPWLAGDNEQF
TRBJ2-5 | TRBD1 | TRBV29-1 | SVETGNQETQY
TRBJ2-3 | . | TRBV9 | ASSVVDYTDTQY
TRBJ1-4 | . | TRBV6-1 | ARADEKLF